One sample yielded the 16 T cell receptor beta chains listed below, sequenced in a study of post-analysis software for immune sequencing data. The antigens for these receptors are not known. Findings and limits, study-wide: Included in a set of a few TRBV segments more frequent in patients than controls were TRBV5-6, TRBV5-1 and TRBV20-1.

Each TCR beta cDNA library carried unique molecular identifiers. TCRdb called the PCR reads again in MiXCR, with one record for every CDR3 protein. The sample lists about 200,000 distinct CDR3 sequences, over 25% occurring once. Sequences were obtained from blood. These TCRs come from a girl younger than 18 with multiple sclerosis.

About this clonotype itself: A much larger clone lies a single base off, so this may be a read error. The V gene is TRBV12-3 or TRBV12-4, the J gene TRBJ2-7; tentatively, D is TRBD1 or TRBD2 (5 bases each). TRBJ2-5 matches the DNA end more closely, so the J call is doubtful. CDR3 length: 17 amino acids. The CDR3 coding sequence is TGTGCCAGCAGTTTATTTATCGGGCAGGGCAGAGGGGAGACCCAGTACTTC. Translated: CASSLFIGQGRGETQYF.

In its sample, this clonotype was seen a few times. This rearrangement joins TRBV7-2 to TRBJ1-6; D gene unclear. Between the trimmed V and J ends, which lost 0 bases and 0 bases, there was a span of 6 bases. The CDR3 has 16 amino acids. CDR1 SGHTA and CDR2 FQGNSA come from the germline V gene. The CDR3 nucleotides read TGTGCCAGCAGCTTAGCAGTGAGCTCCTATAATTCACCCCTCCACTTT. Its protein product is CASSLAVSSYNSPLHF. Full variable domain (rest looked up from reference TRBV7-2 and TRBJ1-6): GAGVSQSPSNKVTEKGKDVELRCDPISGHTALYWYRQSLGQGLEFLIYFQGNSAPDKSGLPSDRFSAERTGGSVSTLTIQRTQQEDSAVYLCASSLAVSSYNSPLHFGNGTRLTVT.

With regard to this clonotype: A much larger clone lies a single base off, so this may be a read error. The chain carries TRBV18 and TRBJ1-5; maybe TRBD1 (5 bases). Trimming left V 10 bases short and J 0 bases short, with 13 bases between. CDR1 and CDR2 from the germline V gene are KGHSH and LQKENI. This CDR3 comprises 14 residues. CDR3 protein: CANSRGYSNQPQHF. The CDR3 region has the DNA TGTGCCAACTCCCGGGGGTATAGCAATCAGCCCCAGCATTTT.

The DNA of the CDR3 is TGTGCCAGCAGTTACTCGGGGGGCGCTGGGGCCAACGTCCTGACTTTC. This gives the protein CASSYSGGAGANVLTF. The chain uses TRBV6-6 and TRBJ2-6, with D possibly called TRBD1 or TRBD2 (6 bases each). Trimming left V 0 bases short and J 2 bases short, with 8 bases between. The CDR3 loop spans 16 amino acids. Looked up from germline, CDR1 is MNHNY and CDR2 is SVGAGI (reference sequence).

Only a few counts were recorded for this clonotype. The V and J genes are TRBV4-1 and TRBJ1-1; maybe TRBD1 (5 bases). The CDR3 is 14 amino acids. CDR1 is MGHRA and CDR2 is YSYEKL in the germline V gene. Trimming took 0 bases from V and 1 from J, leaving 6 bases between them. The CDR3 sequence is CASSQDRANTEAFF. Written as DNA, the CDR3 is TGCGCCAGCAGCCAAGACAGGGCGAACACTGAAGCTTTCTTT.

This clonotype was observed a single time. This chain joins TRBV20-1 and TRBJ2-3; D might be TRBD2 (5 bases). The V end was cut by 3 bases, the J end by 6 bases, with 16 bases between. The CDR3 runs 14 residues. Germline V lookup: CDR1 DFQATT, CDR2 SNEGSKA (reference sequence). CDR3: CSASGGGGSDTQYF. As DNA, the CDR3 is TGCAGTGCTAGTGGAGGCGGAGGATCGGATACGCAGTATTTT.

V usage is TRBV14 and J usage is TRBJ2-1, with 9 bases identical to TRBD1. Germline V gene lookup returns CDR1 SGHDN and CDR2 FVKESK. The CDR3 length is 15 residues. Trimming at V came to 4 bases and at J to 7 bases, leaving 8 bases not matched to a gene. This CDR3 is CASSLRDRALNEQFF. CDR3 DNA sequence: TGTGCCAGCAGCCTCCGGGACAGGGCGTTGAATGAGCAGTTCTTC. Together with reference TRBV14 and TRBJ2-1, the CDR3 gives the full variable domain: EAGVTQFPSHSVIEKGQTVTLRCDPISGHDNLYWYRRVMGKEIKFLLHFVKESKQDESGMPNNRFLAERTGGTYSTLKVQPAELEDSGVYFCASSLRDRALNEQFFGPGTRLTVL.

This clonotype was counted a few times. V usage is TRBV27 and J usage is TRBJ2-5; 8 bases align to TRBD2. Losses at the gene ends were 5 bases for V and 5 bases for J; bases not matched to a gene: 16. This CDR3 contains 17 residues. The germline CDR1 and CDR2 sequences are MNHEY and SMNVEV (reference sequence). CDR3 sequence reads: CASSPAIVAGSQETQYF. CDR3 nucleotides: TGTGCCAGCAGTCCCGCGATAGTAGCGGGGAGTCAGGAGACCCAGTACTTC.

There are many counts of this clonotype. The chain carries TRBV7-9 and TRBJ2-1, with 7 bases aligning to TRBD2. This CDR3 spans 17 amino acids. Germline V gene sequence: CDR1 SEHNR, CDR2 FQNEAQ (reference sequence). V shed 5 bases and J 4 bases; nucleotides not matched to a gene: 14. This CDR3 is CASSSRPTSPRYNEQFF. The CDR3 DNA reads as TGTGCCAGCAGCAGCCGACCGACTAGCCCCAGATACAATGAGCAGTTCTTC.

CDR3: CASSLGVAGSTDTQYF. The CDR3, as DNA: TGCGCCAGCAGCTTGGGGGTTGCGGGGAGCACAGATACGCAGTATTTT. V and J are TRBV5-1 and TRBJ2-3, with a possible D match to TRBD2 (6 bases). Germline assignment: CDR1 SGHRS and CDR2 YFSETQ. The CDR3 consists of 16 residues. V lost 0 bases and J 0 bases, leaving 11 bases between the germline ends.

This clonotype came up a few times. V is TRBV12-3 or TRBV12-4 and J is TRBJ1-2; D remains ambiguous. Trimming removed 3 bases from V and 6 bases from J, with 8 bases in between. The CDR3 is 12 residues long. The CDR3 reads CASSFTGDGYTF. Written as DNA, the CDR3 is TGTGCCAGCAGTTTTACGGGAGATGGCTACACCTTC.

This clonotype was picked up many times. The J gene is TRBJ1-6, the V gene TRBV20-1; 8 nucleotides align to TRBD1. CDR3 length: 16 residues. Looked up from germline, CDR1 is DFQATT and CDR2 is SNEGSKA (reference sequence). V shed 1 base and J 2 bases; nucleotides not matched to a gene: 4. CDR3 nucleotides: TGCAGTGCTAGAGCAGGACAGGGCCCCTATAATTCACCCCTCCACTTT. Its protein product is CSARAGQGPYNSPLHF.

The sample holds a few counts of this clonotype. The chain links TRBV18 to TRBJ1-1, with D possibly being TRBD1 (5 bases). Trimming cost V 1 base and J 6 bases, with 12 bases left between them. CDR1 is KGHSH and CDR2 is LQKENI in the germline V gene. CDR3 length: 14 residues. The CDR3 reads CASSPLQGGAEAFF. CDR3 sequence (DNA): TGTGCCAGCTCACCACTGCAGGGCGGAGCTGAAGCTTTCTTT.

The J gene is TRBJ1-2, the V gene TRBV5-1; 7 nucleotides match TRBD1. The germline V gene encodes CDR1 SGHRS and CDR2 YFSETQ. This CDR3 spans 15 amino acids. V gave up 4 bases and J gave up 4 bases; unmatched junction bases: 10. For the CDR3, the DNA is TGCGCCAGCAGCCTCCGGACAGGTAGTATCTATGGCTACACCTTC. Encoded protein: CASSLRTGSIYGYTF.

This chain uses TRBV7-9 with TRBJ2-1; maybe TRBD2 (6 bases). Per germline, CDR1 SEHNR and CDR2 FQNEAQ (reference sequence). With 0 bases removed from V and 5 bases from J, the gap between germline ends came to 14 bases. This CDR3 region has 16 residues. DNA for the CDR3: TGTGCCAGCAGCTTAGCGACGGAGGGGCGAAACAATGAGCAGTTCTTC. Translated, it gives CASSLATEGRNNEQFF.

In its sample, this clonotype was seen many times. The chain combines TRBV5-1 with TRBJ2-7, with a tentative D call TRBD2 (6 bases). V lost 2 bases to trimming and J lost 1 base, with 10 bases between them. The CDR3 consists of 14 residues. Germline V gene lookup returns CDR1 SGHRS and CDR2 YFSETQ. The CDR3 is CASSFAGRSYEQYF. As DNA, the CDR3 is TGCGCCAGCAGCTTTGCGGGGCGATCCTACGAGCAGTACTTC. The entire variable domain, with the rest obtained from reference TRBV5-1 and TRBJ2-7, is as follows: KAGVTQTPRYLIKTRGQQVTLSCSPISGHRSVSWYQQTPGQGLQFLFEYFSETQRNKGNFPGRFSGRQFSNSRSEMNVSTLELGDSALYLCASSFAGRSYEQYFGPGTRLTVT.